The source of this T cell receptor (beta chain) is a study of graft-versus-host responses after intestinal transplantation. Study overall: Following induction with anti-thymocyte globulin, all recipients were given tacrolimus and steroids for about 3 years.

Here immunoSEQ multiplex PCR was the method, and the copy in TCRdb shows in-frame clones only, minus some. Of around 96,000 clones listed, 92% are singletons. About this clone itself: Its target is not known.

General study findings and limits: Circulating GvH clone levels at their peak were associated with HvG declines (early post-transplant).

This CDR3 is 13 amino acids long. Trimming stripped 5 bases from V and 4 bases from J, with 11 bases between. Per germline, CDR1 SGHVS and CDR2 FQNEAQ. The sequence was obtained from a human donor who received an intestinal transplant. This chain joins TRBV7-8 and TRBJ1-2; a possible D gene is TRBD1 (6 bases). This sample comprised unstimulated CD4+ T cells sorted from spleen or lymph node cells, obtained before intestinal transplant. For the CDR3, the DNA is TGTGCCAGCAGCGTCGACAGGCTCTATGGCTACACCTTC. The encoded protein is CASSVDRLYGYTF.